These 20 T cell receptor beta chains came from one sample sequenced in a study of blood T cells in healthy people across ages. The second PCR ran roughly 7 to 11 cycles with a sample-barcoded 5' primer and J-beta primers. TCRdb recomputed calls from the 5' RACE reads with MiXCR, one row per CDR3 protein. This sample has roughly 900,000 distinct CDR3 sequences, with 29% found just once. The sequenced sample consisted of blood. These receptors all stem from an elderly woman in good health.

In this sample, this clonotype turned up a few times. This chain uses TRBV7-2 with TRBJ1-2, with D unclear. CDR1 and CDR2 from the germline V gene are SGHTA and FQGNSA. This CDR3 is 17 amino acids long. V was cut by 5 bases and J by 3 bases, with 22 bases left in between. CDR3 loop: CASSTTYMARRDYGYTF. In DNA form, the CDR3 reads TGTGCCAGCAGCACTACCTACATGGCCCGGCGGGACTATGGCTACACCTTC. The complete variable domain, with remaining parts taken from reference TRBV7-2 and TRBJ1-2, reads GAGVSQSPSNKVTEKGKDVELRCDPISGHTALYWYRQSLGQGLEFLIYFQGNSAPDKSGLPSDRFSAERTGGSVSTLTIQRTQQEDSAVYLCASSTTYMARRDYGYTFGSGTRLTVV.

This clonotype was recorded many times. Here the CDR3 DNA reads TGTGCCAGCAGCATCGACAGGGGAAGTGAGACCCAGTACTTC. It yields the protein CASSIDRGSETQYF. The chain has TRBV11-2 and TRBJ2-5, with 8 bases matching TRBD1. V shed 5 bases and J 5 bases; nucleotides not matched to a gene: 7. This CDR3 has 14 amino acids. Germline values: CDR1 SGHAT, CDR2 FQNNGV.

The sample holds a few counts of this clonotype. This chain uses TRBV6-6 with TRBJ2-7; D is undetermined. CDR1 is MNHNY and CDR2 is SVGAGI in the germline V gene (reference sequence). Deletions cut 0 bases from V and 2 bases from J, with 5 bases between. This CDR3 has 13 amino acids. Here the CDR3 reads CASSYSGTYEQYF. Written as DNA, the CDR3 is TGTGCCAGCAGTTACTCAGGGACCTACGAGCAGTACTTC.

Comments on this clonotype: Germline is not matched at one junction end, which may reflect a read error. V usage is TRBV7-2 and J usage is TRBJ2-7; 12 nucleotides agree with TRBD1. Germline CDR1 is SGHTA and CDR2 is FQGNSA. The CDR3 is 17 amino acids. This chain's CDR3 is CASSPFGGTGGHNERYF. CDR3 sequence (DNA): TGTGCCAGCAGCCCATTCGGGGGGACAGGGGGCCACAATGAGCGGTACTTC.

This clonotype was counted many times. V is TRBV3-1 and J is TRBJ2-5; 10 bases line up with TRBD2. Trimming removed 5 bases from V and 1 base from J; junction bases left unmatched: 4. Germline CDR1 and CDR2: LGHDT and YNNKEL (reference sequence). CDR3 length: 15 amino acids. The CDR3 loop reads CASSIAGGPQETQYF. The CDR3 nucleotides are TGTGCCAGCAGCATAGCGGGGGGTCCCCAAGAGACCCAGTACTTC.

At least ten counts were recorded for this clonotype. The chain has TRBV28 and TRBJ2-1; 7 bases line up with TRBD2. CDR3 length: 15 amino acids. The J segment lost 7 bases and the V segment lost 3 bases, leaving 9 bases of the junction unmatched. Germline values: CDR1 MDHEN, CDR2 SYDVKM. The CDR3 is CASSLRVGGKNEQFF. CDR3 DNA: TGTGCCAGCAGTTTGAGGGTGGGAGGGAAAAATGAGCAGTTCTTC. The variable domain in full, completed from reference TRBV28 and TRBJ2-1, reads DVKVTQSSRYLVKRTGEKVFLECVQDMDHENMFWYRQDPGLGLRLIYFSYDVKMKEKGDIPEGYSVSREKKERFSLILESASTNQTSMYLCASSLRVGGKNEQFFGPGTRLTVL.

This clonotype has a handful of counts. J is TRBJ1-1 and V is TRBV7-2, with TRBD1 matching 8 bases. Germline trimming cut 5 bases from V and 1 base from J; bases unmatched to any gene: 9. Germline lookup yields CDR1 SGHTA and CDR2 FQGNSA. The CDR3 has 16 amino acids. The CDR3 sequence is CASSATGGGKNTEAFF. DNA for the CDR3: TGTGCCAGCAGCGCCACAGGGGGTGGTAAGAACACTGAAGCTTTCTTT.

At least ten counts were recorded for this clonotype. The V and J genes are TRBV6-6 and TRBJ1-2; D call uncertain. The V and J ends lost 0 bases and 3 bases respectively, with 8 bases between them. The CDR3 length is 14 residues. Germline values: CDR1 MNHNY, CDR2 SVGAGI (reference sequence). CDR3 coding DNA: TGTGCCAGCAGTTACTCGCGGGGAGACTATGGCTACACCTTC. It specifies CASSYSRGDYGYTF.

As concerns this clonotype: One base away lies a much larger clone, so this may be a sequencing read error. This chain links TRBV7-6 with TRBJ2-3; 7 bases line up with TRBD1. Germline V lookup: CDR1 SGHVS, CDR2 FNYEAQ. The CDR3 contains 15 residues. This CDR3 is CASSGGQVSTDPQYF. The CDR3 region has the DNA TGTGCCAGCAGTGGCGGACAGGTCAGCACAGATCCGCAGTATTTT.

This clonotype was seen at least ten times. The chain has TRBV27 and TRBJ2-7; 9 positions match TRBD1. The CDR3 is made up of 17 amino acids. The J segment lost 1 base and the V segment lost 4 bases, leaving 11 bases of the junction unmatched. CDR1 MNHEY and CDR2 SMNVEV come from the germline V gene (reference sequence). CDR3 in DNA: TGTGCCAGCAGTTCCCTTGGGGTGGGACAGGGATCCTACGAGCAGTACTTC. Translating it yields CASSSLGVGQGSYEQYF.

As regards this clonotype: Just one base apart from a much larger clone, this may be a read error. The V call is TRBV9, the J call TRBJ2-3, with 13 positions matching TRBD2. Germline V gene lookup returns CDR1 SGDLS and CDR2 YYNGEE. V dropped 0 bases and J dropped 10; count of bases not matched to a gene: 5. The CDR3 extends over 15 amino acids. The CDR3 here is CASSVGLAGGNAQYF. The CDR3 region has the DNA TGTGCCAGCAGCGTAGGACTAGCGGGGGGAAATGCGCAGTATTTT.

This clonotype was counted ten times or more. The CDR3 coding sequence is TGTGCCAGCAGTGAAATGGGACTAAACACAGATACGCAGTATTTT. It is translated as CASSEMGLNTDTQYF. The rearrangement uses TRBV2 and TRBJ2-3, with 7 bases identical to TRBD2. Germline CDR1 is SNHLY and CDR2 is FYNNEI. This CDR3 is built from 15 residues. Trimming removed 2 bases from V and 2 bases from J; junction bases left unmatched: 4.

The table lists this clonotype with many counts. The chain couples TRBV7-9 to TRBJ2-6; the match to TRBD1 covers 10 bases. The CDR3 is 19 residues long. CDR1 is SEHNR and CDR2 is FQNEAQ in the germline V gene (reference sequence). The trim removed 5 bases at V and 5 bases at J, leaving 15 bases unmatched. The CDR3 loop reads CASSARDRGIPRRANVLTF. As DNA, the CDR3 is TGTGCCAGCAGCGCCCGGGACAGGGGAATCCCTCGAAGGGCCAACGTCCTGACTTTC.

The V and J genes are TRBV20-1 and TRBJ1-2, with 8 nucleotides matching TRBD1. There are 14 residues in the CDR3. Germline V gene sequence: CDR1 DFQATT, CDR2 SNEGSKA (reference sequence). V lost 5 bases, J lost 4 bases, and 9 bases stayed unmatched. In DNA, the CDR3 is TGCAGTGCTGGCCCAGGGGGCAGCGTCTATGGCTACACCTTC. This gives the protein CSAGPGGSVYGYTF.

In its sample, this clonotype was seen many times. V and J are TRBV12-3 or TRBV12-4 and TRBJ2-3; unclear D gene. V was pared by 4 bases and J by 0 bases, with 14 bases between. The CDR3 totals 16 residues. CDR3 in DNA: TGTGCCAGCAGTTCCATCCCAGGTCCTAGCACAGATACGCAGTATTTT. Amino acids: CASSSIPGPSTDTQYF.

At least ten counts were recorded for this clonotype. The gene calls are TRBV20-1 and TRBJ1-1, with D tentatively TRBD1 (5 bases). This CDR3 spans 14 amino acids. Per germline, CDR1 DFQATT and CDR2 SNEGSKA (reference sequence). The V end lost 6 bases, the J end lost 0 bases, and 14 bases lay between the germline ends. In nucleotides, the CDR3 is TGCAGTGCGCCTCCGGGACGGCTGAACACTGAAGCTTTCTTT. This sequence encodes CSAPPGRLNTEAFF.

Many counts were recorded for this clonotype. The chain carries TRBV4-3 and TRBJ2-3; D gene unclear. CDR3 size: 14 residues. Germline values: CDR1 LGHNA, CDR2 YSLEER. V was clipped by 0 bases and J by 3 bases, with 7 bases between them. Written as DNA, the CDR3 is TGCGCCAGCAGCCAAGATTGGGTTACAGATACGCAGTATTTT. This translates into CASSQDWVTDTQYF.

This clonotype was found many times. The J gene is TRBJ1-5, the V gene TRBV10-3; D may be TRBD1 (5 bases). CDR1 is ENHRY and CDR2 is SYGVKD in the germline V gene. CDR3 length: 13 amino acids. V was trimmed by 2 bases and J by 5 bases, leaving 7 bases between them. In nucleotides, the CDR3 is TGTGCCATCAGTGAGGACAGATATCAGCCCCAGCATTTT. Translation gives CAISEDRYQPQHF.

This clonotype was recorded many times. V gene TRBV3-1 combines with J gene TRBJ2-3, with unresolved D. V gave up 2 bases and J gave up 2 bases, with 14 bases separating them. Per the germline V gene, CDR1 is LGHDT and CDR2 is YNNKEL (reference sequence). The CDR3 is made up of 16 amino acids. The CDR3 nucleotides read TGTGCCAGCAGCCAATCGACCTACATCGTCACAGATACGCAGTATTTT. Its protein is CASSQSTYIVTDTQYF.

The chain uses TRBV15 and TRBJ2-7; 7 nucleotides match TRBD1. This CDR3 has 17 residues. The V gene's germline CDR1 is LNHNV and CDR2 YYDKDF (reference sequence). After removal of 0 bases from V and 6 bases from J, the junction contained 14 bases not matched to a gene. The CDR3 sequence is CATSRDGGQLAPCEQYF. DNA for the CDR3: TGTGCCACCAGCAGAGATGGGGGACAGTTAGCTCCCTGCGAGCAGTACTTC.